A single sample is the source of the 11 T cell receptor beta chains below, sequenced in a study of spatial heterogeneity in lung cancer. For these receptors, no antigen is known. The study, taken as a whole, reports: It was found that expanded intratumoral alpha and beta TCR counts tracked tumor mutation counts.

The time point here: sample taken at primary tumor resection. Using its own MiXCR run on the 5' RACE reads, TCRdb lists one record per CDR3 protein. This sample has approximately 3,100 distinct CDR3 sequences; approximately 6.1% occur once, and the top ten carry about 16%. The sequenced sample was lung tumor tissue, obtained at surgery. These receptors all stem from a male donor with early-stage non-small cell lung cancer.

This clonotype is medium-sized. The rearrangement uses TRBV20-1 and TRBJ2-5, with 11 bases lining up with TRBD2. The CDR3 contains 16 residues. Unmatched junction bases numbered 11, after V lost 6 bases and J lost 2 bases. The V gene's germline CDR1 is DFQATT and CDR2 SNEGSKA (reference sequence). The CDR3 sequence is CSALVGLAAIQETQYF. CDR3 DNA sequence: TGCAGTGCCCTTGTGGGACTAGCGGCTATACAAGAGACCCAGTACTTC.

This clonotype is judged medium-sized. This chain links TRBV7-2 with TRBJ2-2; possibly TRBD2 for D (6 bases). The germline gives CDR1 SGHTA, CDR2 FQGNSA. CDR3 length equals 16 residues. Deletions cut 5 bases from V and 1 base from J, with 14 bases between. CDR3 sequence (DNA): TGTGCCAGCAGCCCGATGGGGGGTCGGAACACCGGGGAGCTGTTTTTT. It specifies CASSPMGGRNTGELFF.

In its sample, this clonotype was seen a few times. An end of the junction differs from the germline gene, which may be a read error. The chain links TRBV6-4 to TRBJ2-6; 7 bases align to TRBD1. The CDR3 spans 16 residues. Looked up from germline, CDR1 is MRHNA and CDR2 is SNTAGT. CDR3 bases: TGTGCCAGCAGTCCCGAGGGGGCGGCTGGGGGCAACGTCCCGACTTTC. Protein product: CASSPEGAAGGNVPTF.

This clonotype was seen at least ten times. The chain couples TRBV6-1 to TRBJ1-2; D is perhaps TRBD1 (5 bases). V was shortened by 5 bases and J by 5 bases, with 12 bases between the two germline ends. Germline loops: CDR1 MNHNS, CDR2 SASEGT. CDR3 size: 13 residues. CDR3 in DNA: TGTGCCAGCAGTCGAAGGGGAGAGTATGGCTACACCTTC. This gives the protein CASSRRGEYGYTF.

In its sample, this clonotype was seen many times. The chain employs TRBV10-3 and TRBJ2-3, with 10 positions matching TRBD2. Unmatched junction bases numbered 3, after V lost 8 bases and J lost 4 bases. CDR3 size: 13 residues. CDR1 is ENHRY and CDR2 is SYGVKD in the germline V gene. As DNA, the CDR3 is TGTGCCATCCGAGCGGGAGGGTCAGATACGCAGTATTTT. Protein product: CAIRAGGSDTQYF.

This clonotype ranks as medium-sized. The chain uses TRBV7-2 and TRBJ2-5; D gene ambiguous. The germline V and J ends were trimmed by 4 bases and 4 bases, with 7 bases remaining between them. This CDR3 contains 12 residues. Germline-derived CDR1 and CDR2 are SGHTA and FQGNSA. The CDR3 spells CASSSPPETQYF. The DNA for the CDR3 is TGTGCCAGCAGCTCTCCCCCAGAGACCCAGTACTTC.

This clonotype has a count of ten or more. The chain couples TRBV10-3 to TRBJ2-5, with TRBD1 matching 7 bases. V dropped 10 bases and J dropped 2; count of bases not matched to a gene: 7. Looked up from germline, CDR1 is ENHRY and CDR2 is SYGVKD. The CDR3 runs 13 residues. Here the CDR3 reads CASHGQEQETQYF. In DNA, the CDR3 is TGTGCCAGCCACGGACAGGAGCAAGAGACCCAGTACTTC.

This clonotype counts as medium-sized. V usage is TRBV5-4 and J usage is TRBJ2-2, with D uncertain. The germline V and J ends were trimmed by 2 bases and 5 bases, with 13 bases remaining between them. The CDR3 consists of 15 residues. Looked up from germline, CDR1 is SGHNT and CDR2 is YYREEE (reference sequence). CDR3 coding DNA: TGTGCCAGCAGCTTAGACTTTGGACCTACCGGGGAGCTGTTTTTT. Encoded protein: CASSLDFGPTGELFF. The full variable domain, completed using reference TRBV5-4 and TRBJ2-2, is ETGVTQSPTHLIKTRGQQVTLRCSSQSGHNTVSWYQQALGQGPQFIFQYYREEENGRGNFPPRFSGLQFPNYSSELNVNALELDDSALYLCASSLDFGPTGELFFGEGSRLTVL.

By sample share, this clonotype is medium-sized. V usage is TRBV28 and J usage is TRBJ2-7; TRBD2 matches 14 bases. Germline loops: CDR1 MDHEN, CDR2 SYDVKM. The junction had 1 base not matched to a gene; V was cut back by 2 bases and J by 4 bases. This CDR3 has 15 amino acids. CDR3 loop: CASSLGTSGGYEQYF. The CDR3, as DNA: TGTGCCAGCAGTTTAGGGACTAGCGGGGGTTACGAGCAGTACTTC.

In this sample, this clonotype turned up many times. This chain links TRBV7-2 with TRBJ2-1, with TRBD2 identical over 8 bases. With V trimmed by 0 bases and J by 7 bases, 5 bases remained unmatched. The CDR3 consists of 15 residues. Germline V lookup: CDR1 SGHTA, CDR2 FQGNSA. The CDR3 DNA sequence: TGTGCCAGCAGCTTAGCTCCGGGGGGGCTTAATGAGCAGTTCTTC. Its protein is CASSLAPGGLNEQFF. Full variable domain (missing parts from reference TRBV7-2 and TRBJ2-1): GAGVSQSPSNKVTEKGKDVELRCDPISGHTALYWYRQSLGQGLEFLIYFQGNSAPDKSGLPSDRFSAERTGGSVSTLTIQRTQQEDSAVYLCASSLAPGGLNEQFFGPGTRLTVL.

Judged by abundance, this clonotype is medium-sized. The chain recombines TRBV11-2 with TRBJ1-3; no definite D call. In germline, CDR1 is SGHAT, CDR2 FQNNGV. The length of the CDR3 is 15 residues. Trimming shortened V by 3 bases and J by 3 bases, and 12 bases separated the two germline ends. The CDR3 loop is CASSFDILGGNTIYF. The CDR3 coding sequence is TGTGCCAGCAGCTTCGACATCCTGGGTGGAAACACCATATATTTT.